This T cell receptor (beta chain) stems from a study of blood T cell repertoires in COVID-19. Details on this clone: Compared with germline, one end of the junction differs, possibly owing to a read error.

Source study methods: Estimated nucleated cell counts came from reference gene primer amplification. Repertoires were generated with immunoSEQ multiplex PCR, while TCRdb's copy carries only in-frame clones and drops some. V and J calls plus clone size are reproduced from that table; the DNA served to infer D and trimming. The sample consists of 250,000 to 300,000 clones, approximately 88% of them appearing once. Grouping used clinical history reported by participants in a survey and questionnaire. Each recovered donor of Cohort 3 presented with two negative PCRs, clearance, or symptom resolution. CDR3 length: 18 residues. Looked up from germline, CDR1 is SGHRS and CDR2 is YFSETQ.

Sequencing was performed on PBMCs or T cells enriched from blood (not recorded which). The clonotype comes from a woman aged 25 to 39 who had recovered from COVID-19. This chain joins TRBV5-1 and TRBJ2-1, with 8 bases that match TRBD2. The CDR3 sequence is CVSEKPPSSGLGDPEQFF. DNA of the CDR3: TGCGTCAGCGAAAAACCCCCAAGTTCGGGACTAGGGGATCCTGAGCAGTTCTTC.